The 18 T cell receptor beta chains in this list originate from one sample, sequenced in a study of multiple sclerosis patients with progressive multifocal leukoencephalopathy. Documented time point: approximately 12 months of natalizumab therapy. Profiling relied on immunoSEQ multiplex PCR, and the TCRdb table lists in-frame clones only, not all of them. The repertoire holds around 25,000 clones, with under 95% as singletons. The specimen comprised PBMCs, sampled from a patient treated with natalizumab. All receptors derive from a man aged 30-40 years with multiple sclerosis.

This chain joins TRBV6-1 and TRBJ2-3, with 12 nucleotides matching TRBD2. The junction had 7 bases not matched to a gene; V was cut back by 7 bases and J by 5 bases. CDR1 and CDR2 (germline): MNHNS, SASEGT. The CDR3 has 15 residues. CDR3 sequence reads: CASNRLAGAGDTQYF. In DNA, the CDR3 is TGTGCCAGCAATAGACTAGCGGGGGCCGGAGATACGCAGTATTTT.

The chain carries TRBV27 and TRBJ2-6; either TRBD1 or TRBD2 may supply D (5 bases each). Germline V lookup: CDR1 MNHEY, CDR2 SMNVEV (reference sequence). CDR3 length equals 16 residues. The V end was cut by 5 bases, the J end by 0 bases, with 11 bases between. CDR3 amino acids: CASSQGPYSGANVLTF. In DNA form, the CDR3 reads TGTGCCAGCAGTCAGGGACCCTACTCTGGGGCCAACGTCCTGACTTTC.

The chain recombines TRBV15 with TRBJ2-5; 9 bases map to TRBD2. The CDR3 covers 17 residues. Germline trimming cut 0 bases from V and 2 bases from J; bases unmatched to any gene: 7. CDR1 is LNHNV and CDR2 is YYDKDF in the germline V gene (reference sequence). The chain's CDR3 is CATSRDQKRGVQETQYF. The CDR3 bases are TGTGCCACCAGCAGAGATCAGAAGCGGGGGGTTCAAGAGACCCAGTACTTC.

In DNA form, the CDR3 reads TGCGCCAGCAGCCAAGATCGGGGAGCAGGATCTGGAAACACCATATATTTT. It translates to CASSQDRGAGSGNTIYF. V and J are TRBV4-1 and TRBJ1-3; no clear D gene. This CDR3 spans 17 amino acids. Germline-derived CDR1 and CDR2 are MGHRA and YSYEKL. V was shortened by 0 bases and J by 1 base, with 13 bases between the two germline ends.

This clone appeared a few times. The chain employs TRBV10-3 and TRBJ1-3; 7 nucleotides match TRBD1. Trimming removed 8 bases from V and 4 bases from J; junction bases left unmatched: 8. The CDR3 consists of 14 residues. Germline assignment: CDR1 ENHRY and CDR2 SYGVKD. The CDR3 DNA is TGTGCCATCTCACCACAGGACAGGGGAAACACCATATATTTT. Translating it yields CAISPQDRGNTIYF.

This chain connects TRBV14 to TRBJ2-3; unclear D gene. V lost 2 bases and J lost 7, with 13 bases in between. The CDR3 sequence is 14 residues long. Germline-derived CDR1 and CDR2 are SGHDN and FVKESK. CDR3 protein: CASSQSPYGNTQYF. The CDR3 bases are TGTGCCAGCAGCCAATCCCCTTATGGGAATACGCAGTATTTT.

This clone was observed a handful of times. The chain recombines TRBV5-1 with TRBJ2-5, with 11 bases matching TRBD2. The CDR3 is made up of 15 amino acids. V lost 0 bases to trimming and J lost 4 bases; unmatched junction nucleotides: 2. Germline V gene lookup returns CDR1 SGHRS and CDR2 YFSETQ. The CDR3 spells CASSLVAGGPETQYF. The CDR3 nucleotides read TGCGCCAGCAGCTTGGTAGCGGGAGGGCCAGAGACCCAGTACTTC.

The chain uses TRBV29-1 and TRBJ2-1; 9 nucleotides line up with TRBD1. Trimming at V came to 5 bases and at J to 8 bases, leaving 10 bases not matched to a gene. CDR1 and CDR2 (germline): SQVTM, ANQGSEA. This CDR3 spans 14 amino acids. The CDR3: CSVLGQGSSHEQFF. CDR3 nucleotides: TGCAGCGTTCTGGGACAGGGAAGTTCGCATGAGCAGTTCTTC.

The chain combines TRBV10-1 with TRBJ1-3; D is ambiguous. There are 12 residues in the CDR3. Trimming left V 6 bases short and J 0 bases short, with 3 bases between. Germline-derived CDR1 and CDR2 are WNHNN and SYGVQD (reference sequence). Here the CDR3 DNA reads TGCGCCAGCAGGAGCTCTGGAAACACCATATATTTT. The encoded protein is CASRSSGNTIYF.

The CDR3 nucleotides are TGTGCCAGCAGCTTAGTTAGCGGGGAAGAGACCCAGTACTTC. Residues: CASSLVSGEETQYF. This chain joins TRBV7-2 and TRBJ2-5; 8 bases map to TRBD2. Germline trimming cut 1 base from V and 3 bases from J; bases unmatched to any gene: 1. Germline lookup yields CDR1 SGHTA and CDR2 FQGNSA. The CDR3 length is 14 residues.

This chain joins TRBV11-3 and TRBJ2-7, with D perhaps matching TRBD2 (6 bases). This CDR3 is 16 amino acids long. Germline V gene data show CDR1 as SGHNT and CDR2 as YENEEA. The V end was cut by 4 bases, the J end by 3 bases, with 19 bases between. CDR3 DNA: TGTGCCAGCAGCTCCCAGGCCGGGGGACTGTTCTACGAGCAGTACGTC. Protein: CASSSQAGGLFYEQYV.

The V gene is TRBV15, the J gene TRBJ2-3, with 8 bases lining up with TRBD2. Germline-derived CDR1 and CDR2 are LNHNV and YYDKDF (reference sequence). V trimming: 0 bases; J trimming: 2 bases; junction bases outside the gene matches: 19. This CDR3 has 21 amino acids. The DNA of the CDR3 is TGTGCCACCAGCAGAGATTGGGGTAGCGGGGCAACGTCCCAGCTCACAGATACGCAGTATTTT. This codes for CATSRDWGSGATSQLTDTQYF. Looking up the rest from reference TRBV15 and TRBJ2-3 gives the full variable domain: DAMVIQNPRYQVTQFGKPVTLSCSQTLNHNVMYWYQQKSSQAPKLLFHYYDKDFNNEADTPDNFQSRRPNTSFCFLDIRSPGLGDTAMYLCATSRDWGSGATSQLTDTQYFGPGTRLTVL.

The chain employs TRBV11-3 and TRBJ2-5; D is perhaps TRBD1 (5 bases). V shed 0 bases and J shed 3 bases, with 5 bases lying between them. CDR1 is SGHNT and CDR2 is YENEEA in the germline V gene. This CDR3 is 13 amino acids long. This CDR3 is CASSLDREETQYF. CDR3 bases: TGTGCCAGCAGCTTAGACAGGGAAGAGACCCAGTACTTC.

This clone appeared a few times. Here the CDR3 reads CASSQDGGDYGYTF. CDR3 coding DNA: TGTGCCAGCAGCCAAGATGGGGGCGACTATGGCTACACCTTC. J is TRBJ1-2 and V is TRBV4-2; possible D gene TRBD1, 6 bases. Germline values: CDR1 LGHNA, CDR2 YNFKEQ. This CDR3 comprises 14 residues. V was trimmed by 0 bases and J by 3 bases, leaving 8 bases between them.

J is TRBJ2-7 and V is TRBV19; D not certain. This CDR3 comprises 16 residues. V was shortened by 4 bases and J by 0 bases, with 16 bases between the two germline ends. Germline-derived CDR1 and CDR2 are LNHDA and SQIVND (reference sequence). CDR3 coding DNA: TGTGCCAGTAGTAGTTCTGAAGGGCCTAGCTCCTACGAGCAGTACGTC. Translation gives CASSSSEGPSSYEQYV.

The DNA for the CDR3 is TGTGCCAGCAGCAATAACACCGGGGAGCTGTTTTTT. Its protein is CASSNNTGELFF. J is TRBJ2-2 and V is TRBV21-1. TRBV21-1 is an annotated pseudogene. The CDR3 spans 12 residues.

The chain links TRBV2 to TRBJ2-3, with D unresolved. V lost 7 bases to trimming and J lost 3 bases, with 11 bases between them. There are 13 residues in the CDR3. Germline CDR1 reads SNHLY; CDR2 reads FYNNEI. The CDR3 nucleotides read TGTGCCAGCAATAACAGACGTACAGATACGCAGTATTTT. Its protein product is CASNNRRTDTQYF.

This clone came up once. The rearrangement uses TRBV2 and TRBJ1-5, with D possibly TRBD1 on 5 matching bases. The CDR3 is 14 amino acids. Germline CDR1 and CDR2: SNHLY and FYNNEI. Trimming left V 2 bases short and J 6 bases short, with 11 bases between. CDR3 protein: CASSERRDFQPQHF. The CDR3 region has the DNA TGTGCCAGCAGTGAAAGGAGGGACTTTCAGCCCCAGCATTTT.